Listed below are T cell receptor beta chains from one sample, sequenced in a study of T cells in Graves' hyperthyroidism and ophthalmopathy. A single record per CDR3 protein comes from TCRdb applying MiXCR to the multiplex PCR reads. The repertoire consists of 500,000 to 600,000 distinct CDR3 sequences, with around 15% occurring once and the leading ten covering about 17%. The sample was blood. The receptors shown here come from a woman between 18 and 29 years old with Graves' hyperthyroidism. Both conserved end residues are part of each CDR3. D genes are given only for firm matches. Clone size, where shown, is once, few, many, or a class for clones that have expanded.

clone size	V gene	D gene	J gene	CDR3 DNA	CDR3 protein
few	TRBV20-1	TRBD2	TRBJ2-1	TGCAGTGCTAGAGTGGAGCGGGGGCCTTATTACAATGAGCAGTTCTTC	CSARVERGPYYNEQFF
-	TRBV11-3	-	TRBJ1-1	TGTGCCGGACCCCTAAGGCGGGAAAACACTGAAGCTTTCTTT	CAGPLRRENTEAFF
many	TRBV2	TRBD2	TRBJ2-1	TGTGCCAGCAGTGGACTAGCGGTGAGCTCCTACAATGAGCAGTTCTTC	CASSGLAVSSYNEQFF
few	TRBV7-8	-	TRBJ1-4	TGTGCCAGCAGCTTAGTGGGTGGGGGAGGTGAAAAACTGTTTTTT	CASSLVGGGGEKLFF
many	TRBV20-1	-	TRBJ1-1	TGCAGTGCTAGACGTTCTGTTGAAGCTTTCTTT	CSARRSVEAFF
-	TRBV2	-	TRBJ2-1	TGTGCCTCCGGACAGCACAATGAGCAGTCCTTC	CASGQHNEQSF
few	TRBV11-2	TRBD2	TRBJ2-1	TGTGCCAGCAGCTTACGGCCTAGCGGGAGTAATGAGCAGTTCTTC	CASSLRPSGSNEQFF
many	TRBV5-1	-	TRBJ2-1	TGCGCCAGCAGCTTGGGTGTAGGGGACAATGAGCAGTTCTTC	CASSLGVGDNEQFF
-	TRBV24-1	-	TRBJ2-3	TGTGCCACCAGTGATTTTCCGGGACAAGAAAGGGGAGATACGCAGTATTTT	CATSDFPGQERGDTQYF
many	TRBV12-3/TRBV12-4	-	TRBJ2-5	TGTGCCAGCATGGGGGACGGTCAAGAGACCCAGTACTTC	CASMGDGQETQYF
-	TRBV24-1	-	TRBJ2-5	TGTGCCACCAGTGACTACACAGAGACCCAGTACTTC	CATSDYTETQYF
many	TRBV27	TRBD1	TRBJ2-7	TGTGCCAGTCATAGGACAGGGTTCACCTTGGAGCAGTACTTC	CASHRTGFTLEQYF
many	TRBV28	TRBD2	TRBJ2-7	TGTGCCAGCAGTTTCCCGGGACTAGCGGGAGGGCACGAGCAGTACTTC	CASSFPGLAGGHEQYF
few	TRBV6-1	TRBD1	TRBJ1-5	TGTGCCAGCAGGGCGGGACAGGGGGGCAATCAGCCCCAGCATTTT	CASRAGQGGNQPQHF
few	TRBV5-1	TRBD2	TRBJ2-7	TGCGCCAGCAGCTTGGCCGCCAGCGGGGAAACCTACGAGCAGTACTTC	CASSLAASGETYEQYF
many	TRBV20-1	-	TRBJ1-2	TGCAGTGCTTCTTACAGGGTTAGTGGCTACACCTTC	CSASYRVSGYTF
many	TRBV6-1	TRBD2	TRBJ2-7	TGTGCCAGCAGTGCTGCCGGGACTAGCGGTTACGAGCAGTACTTC	CASSAAGTSGYEQYF
few	TRBV28	TRBD2	TRBJ2-3	TGTGCCAGCAGTTTAAACCTTGGGGCTAGCGGGAGCACAGATACGCAGTATTTT	CASSLNLGASGSTDTQYF
-	TRBV5-1	TRBD1	TRBJ1-2	TGCGCCAGCAGTCGGAGCTTATCGGGACAGGGGGCGAGCCGGTATGGCTACACCTTC	CASSRSLSGQGASRYGYTF
many	TRBV6-1	TRBD1	TRBJ1-1	TGTGCCAGCGAATCCGGTGGGGCGGGACAGGTTAACACTGAAGCTTTCTTT	CASESGGAGQVNTEAFF
many	TRBV28	-	TRBJ1-4	TGTGCCAGCAGTTTCGTCCTACACGCAACTAATGAAAAACTGTTTTTT	CASSFVLHATNEKLFF
-	TRBV10-3	-	TRBJ2-7	TGTGCCATCGGAGCGGGCCTTTCCTACGAGCAGTACTTC	CAIGAGLSYEQYF
-	TRBV9	TRBD2	TRBJ2-2	TGTGCCAGCAGCGGATACGGGACTAGCGGCACCGGGGAGCTGTTTTTT	CASSGYGTSGTGELFF
few	TRBV3-1	TRBD1	TRBJ1-2	TGTGCCAGCAGCCGAACCGGGACAGGCGCCTATGGCTACACCTTC	CASSRTGTGAYGYTF
many	TRBV6-1	-	TRBJ2-2	TGTGCCAGCAGTATACTAGAAACCGGGGAGCTGTTTTTT	CASSILETGELFF
-	TRBV6-1	TRBD2	TRBJ2-4	TGTGCCAGCACGGGAGGCGCGACCAAAAACATTCAGTACTTC	CASTGGATKNIQYF
-	TRBV3-1	-	TRBJ1-2	TGTGCCAGCAGCCAAGGACAGTCTCCAGCAGCCTTC	CASSQGQSPAAF